The 10 T cell receptor beta chains below all came from one sample that was sequenced in a study of T cell responses to AZD1222 COVID-19 vaccine. Profiling relied on immunoSEQ multiplex PCR, and the TCRdb table lists in-frame clones only, not all of them. There are some 120,000 clones in the sample; around 89% occur only once, and roughly 11% lies in the top ten. This specimen consisted of peripheral blood, obtained on day 0 of MenACWY control vaccination. These receptors were collected from an adult in good health.

This clone was counted once. The chain joins TRBV13 to TRBJ1-1; no firm D call. The CDR3 has 13 amino acids. Per germline, CDR1 PRHDT and CDR2 FYEKMQ (reference sequence). V lost 3 bases and J 1 base, leaving 6 bases between the germline ends. The CDR3 DNA reads TGTGCCAGCAGCTTTGCAGAGAACACTGAAGCTTTCTTT. Its translation: CASSFAENTEAFF. Together with reference TRBV13 and TRBJ1-1, the CDR3 gives the full variable domain: AAGVIQSPRHLIKEKRETATLKCYPIPRHDTVYWYQQGPGQDPQFLISFYEKMQSDKGSIPDRFSAQQFSDYHSELNMSSLELGDSALYFCASSFAENTEAFFGQGTRLTVV.

The chain recombines TRBV23-1 with TRBJ1-2, with D possibly TRBD1 on 5 matching bases. TRBV23-1 has ORF status, its function being uncertain. The CDR3 totals 14 residues. Trimming shortened V by 0 bases and J by 8 bases, and 13 bases separated the two germline ends. The CDR3 sequence is CASSQSGGTEGYTF. The CDR3, as DNA: TGCGCCAGCAGTCAATCTGGGGGAACTGAAGGCTACACCTTC.

The rearrangement links TRBV9 to TRBJ1-1; D remains ambiguous. Germline V CDR1 and CDR2: SGDLS, YYNGEE. Trimming removed 0 bases at V and 7 bases at J, with 19 bases between. The CDR3 runs 16 residues. The DNA of the CDR3 is TGTGCCAGCAGCGTAGGGATGTCCCCCGGCCACATTGAAGCTTTCTTT. Amino acids: CASSVGMSPGHIEAFF.

The chain links TRBV19 to TRBJ2-2; D is possibly TRBD2 (6 bases). The CDR3 covers 15 residues. V was pared by 9 bases and J by 6 bases, with 20 bases between. From germline, CDR1 is LNHDA and CDR2 SQIVND (reference sequence). As DNA, the CDR3 is TGTGCCAGCCAGTTTCGAGGAGGGTATTCCGGGGAGCTGTTTTTT. Translation gives CASQFRGGYSGELFF.

The chain has TRBV4-2 and TRBJ2-7; TRBD2 matches 9 bases. The germline CDR1 and CDR2 sequences are LGHNA and YNFKEQ. The trim removed 2 bases at V and 4 bases at J, leaving 9 bases unmatched. CDR3 length: 16 residues. The CDR3 here is CASSQSSLAGTYEQYF. The CDR3, as DNA: TGTGCCAGCAGCCAAAGTTCACTAGCGGGTACATACGAGCAGTACTTC.

The chain carries TRBV10-3 and TRBJ2-1; possible D gene TRBD1, 6 bases. V lost 4 bases to trimming and J lost 2 bases, with 15 bases between them. CDR3 length: 16 amino acids. The germline V gene has CDR1 ENHRY and CDR2 SYGVKD. The CDR3 DNA reads TGTGCCATCAGTGGGGGGACACTTGTCACCTACAATGAGCAGTTCTTC. Protein product: CAISGGTLVTYNEQFF.

The chain joins TRBV2 to TRBJ1-1; D remains unclear. Germline CDR1 and CDR2: SNHLY and FYNNEI. The V end lost 2 bases, the J end lost 4 bases, and 14 bases lay between the germline ends. CDR3 length: 15 residues. CDR3 bases: TGTGCCAGCAGTGAATTGCCGGCGGTTAGCACTGAAGCTTTCTTT. It translates to CASSELPAVSTEAFF.

This rearrangement joins TRBV6-2 or TRBV6-3 to TRBJ1-6, with D hard to call. This CDR3 spans 15 amino acids. CDR1 and CDR2 from the germline V gene are MNHEY and SVGEGT. Trimming pared 5 bases from V and 5 bases from J, leaving 13 bases between. CDR3 loop: CASSPTDTDNSPLHF. The CDR3 nucleotides read TGTGCCAGCAGTCCGACCGACACCGATAATTCACCCCTCCACTTT.

The chain carries TRBV2 and TRBJ2-7; TRBD2 agrees at 8 bases. V shed 7 bases and J 6 bases; nucleotides not matched to a gene: 2. CDR1 and CDR2 from the germline V gene are SNHLY and FYNNEI. The CDR3 totals 11 residues. CDR3 region: CASTLAAEQYF. The CDR3 nucleotides are TGTGCCAGCACACTAGCGGCCGAGCAGTACTTC. Variable domain in full (rest from reference TRBV2 and TRBJ2-7): EPEVTQTPSHQVTQMGQEVILRCVPISNHLYFYWYRQILGQKVEFLVSFYNNEISEKSEIFDDQFSVERPDGSNFTLKIRSTKLEDSAMYFCASTLAAEQYFGPGTRLTVT.

This clone was counted a single time. The chain recombines TRBV4-3 with TRBJ1-5, with D uncertain. V gave up 0 bases and J gave up 0 bases, with 12 bases separating them. CDR1 is LGHNA and CDR2 is YSLEER in the germline V gene. The CDR3 extends over 17 amino acids. The CDR3 reads CASSQEATPNSNQPQHF. CDR3 DNA: TGCGCCAGCAGCCAAGAAGCCACCCCAAATAGCAATCAGCCCCAGCATTTT.